The rows below give T cell receptor beta chains drawn from one sample of a study of cytomegalovirus exposure and HLA in healthy donors. Clones were read by immunoSEQ multiplex PCR, and TCRdb kept only the in-frame ones, dropping some. The data contain over 150,000 clones, around three quarters of them seen just once; the ten biggest clones take up 1.6%. Sequenced input: PBMCs. These receptors originate from a woman aged 18-30 years in good health and CMV-seronegative. The CDR3 runs from the conserved cysteine through the conserved F or W.

v_call	cdr3_aa
TRBV2	CASSGNPGLVGEQYF
TRBV29-1	CSVPGQLRDTQYF
TRBV10-3	CAISGVAGEEQYF
TRBV6-6	CASTTLGNTIYF
TRBV15	CATSRDARENQPQHF
TRBV5-4	CASSLVGAHTGELFF
TRBV19	CASGPQGTYEQYF
TRBV9	CASSVAGLADYEQYF
TRBV9	CASRLTSRAGYGNEQFF
TRBV28	CATGGEDFWPNYGYTF
TRBV5-6	CASSPRDRGAYGYTF
TRBV25-1	CASSATGQADTEAFF
TRBV9	CASSVAAGGIEAFF
TRBV25-1	CASSDSGWAEAFF
TRBV4-3	CASSQDLGGAYEQYF
TRBV9	CASSAYPGGRQETQYF
TRBV2	CASSVRAGPEGGYTF
TRBV18	CASSREPAGQNSPLHF
TRBV28	CASNRGRGSSPLHF
TRBV5-1	CASNSGRADTGELFF
TRBV28	CASSLSGTGDSPLHF
TRBV6-1	CASSLGQGVEAFF
TRBV29-1	CSVLDRTPHEQFF
TRBV10-3	CAISVGDRGSSEQYF
TRBV19	CASSFPRGTGIGEKTEAFF
TRBV2	CASPDTLFTGELFF
TRBV13	CASSPRDLWGNEQFF
TRBV7-9	CASSLTSYEQYF
TRBV6-5	CASYPGQGNTEAFF